This TCR beta chain was documented in a study of T cell clonotyping in hematopoietic cell transplantation. Study-wide background: Recipient samples before transplant were obtained post-cytoreduction. Findings and caveats of the study: Graft donor and pretransplant recipient Inverse Simpson Index values predicted broader posttransplant TCR diversity. Recipient TCR diversity dropped after transplant; expanded clonotypes rose from day 30 to 180. Cells were unsorted, so CD4 and CD8 contributions were not separated.

Method: immunoSEQ multiplex PCR; TCRdb's copy keeps in-frame clones and lacks some. This sample has approximately 46,000 clones, with about nine tenths found just once. Regarding time point: recipient sample about 28 days before transplant, after cytoreduction. V was clipped by 0 bases and J by 4 bases, with 11 bases between them. The length of the CDR3 is 16 residues. CDR1 SGDLS and CDR2 YYNGEE come from the germline V gene. Concerning this clone itself: What it binds is unknown.

This sequence was found in a man between 60 and 70 years old with biphenotypic leukemia. Some clones in this sample may be carry-over from other donors' samples. The gene calls are TRBV9 and TRBJ2-6; D remains unclear. The sample here was peripheral blood mononuclear cells, taken before stem cell transplant. This chain's CDR3 is CASSVDFGSGANVLTF. The CDR3 region has the DNA TGTGCCAGCAGCGTAGATTTTGGTTCCGGGGCCAACGTCCTGACTTTC.